These 17 T cell receptor beta chains came from one sample sequenced in a study of identifying expanded T cells in peripheral blood. TCRdb's copy holds only in-frame clones and misses some; the assay was immunoSEQ multiplex PCR. The table lists about 91,000 clones, around nine tenths of them singletons, with around 4.3% in the top ten. The specimen was blood. The receptors were sampled from a person aged 18 to 70 in good health.

The rearrangement uses TRBV5-6 and TRBJ2-3; TRBD1 matches 7 bases. CDR3 length: 14 residues. From germline, CDR1 is SGHDT and CDR2 YYEEEE. V dropped 0 bases and J dropped 12; count of bases not matched to a gene: 10. CDR3 sequence reads: CASSLGSGGAIQYF. In DNA, the CDR3 is TGTGCCAGCAGCTTGGGTTCAGGGGGTGCTATACAGTATTTT.

The rearrangement joins TRBV28 to TRBJ2-5, with a weak D call TRBD1 (6 bases). The germline V and J ends were trimmed by 6 bases and 4 bases, with 18 bases remaining between them. Germline-derived CDR1 and CDR2 are MDHEN and SYDVKM. The CDR3 consists of 15 residues. CDR3 region: CASRRSRQAIETQYF. The CDR3 DNA reads TGTGCCAGCAGGCGGTCCCGACAGGCGATAGAGACCCAGTACTTC.

The rearrangement joins TRBV27 to TRBJ1-4, with D tentatively TRBD1 (6 bases). Trimming took 6 bases from V and 4 from J, leaving 15 bases between them. The CDR3 runs 15 residues. In germline, CDR1 is MNHEY, CDR2 SMNVEV (reference sequence). In DNA, the CDR3 is TGTGCCAGCAGCTCGACAGGCTTCCTTAATGAAAAACTGTTTTTT. Protein product: CASSSTGFLNEKLFF.

The chain recombines TRBV28 with TRBJ2-1; D gene uncertain. Trimming left V 2 bases short and J 8 bases short, with 7 bases between. The CDR3 has 12 amino acids. Germline CDR1 is MDHEN and CDR2 is SYDVKM. The CDR3 DNA sequence: TGTGCCAGCAGTTTACCGCTGTATGAGCAGTTCTTC. As protein: CASSLPLYEQFF.

The CDR3 region has the DNA TGTGCCAGCAGTTACCACAGGCGCACTGAAGCTTTCTTT. Translation gives CASSYHRRTEAFF. The V and J genes are TRBV6-5 and TRBJ1-1; D might be TRBD1 (5 bases). The CDR3 extends over 13 amino acids. Trimming shortened V by 2 bases and J by 4 bases, and 8 bases separated the two germline ends. The germline V gene encodes CDR1 MNHEY and CDR2 SVGAGI.

The chain is built from TRBV27 and TRBJ1-3; D is unclear. The CDR3 runs 12 residues. The germline CDR1 and CDR2 sequences are MNHEY and SMNVEV (reference sequence). Trimming removed 6 bases from V and 0 bases from J, with 3 bases in between. CDR3 in amino acids: CASRDSGNTIYF. The CDR3 bases are TGTGCCAGCAGAGACTCTGGAAACACCATATATTTT.

The CDR3 sequence is CASSVGSNQPQHF. The CDR3 DNA follows: TGTGCCAGCAGTGTGGGTAGCAATCAGCCCCAGCATTTT. This rearrangement joins TRBV2 to TRBJ1-5, with D unclear. V lost 4 bases and J 0 bases, leaving 4 bases between the germline ends. The germline V gene encodes CDR1 SNHLY and CDR2 FYNNEI. The CDR3 is 13 residues long. Based on the CDR3 plus reference TRBV2 and TRBJ1-5, the full variable domain is EPEVTQTPSHQVTQMGQEVILRCVPISNHLYFYWYRQILGQKVEFLVSFYNNEISEKSEIFDDQFSVERPDGSNFTLKIRSTKLEDSAMYFCASSVGSNQPQHFGDGTRLSIL.

This chain links TRBV7-9 with TRBJ2-7, with 7 bases matching TRBD1. V shed 5 bases, J shed 12 bases, and the junction held 7 bases outside the gene matches. This CDR3 region has 11 residues. CDR1 is SEHNR and CDR2 is FQNEAQ in the germline V gene (reference sequence). Here the CDR3 DNA reads TGTGCCAGCAGCATCGGACAGGAGTCGTACTTC. It is translated as CASSIGQESYF.

The chain combines TRBV7-9 with TRBJ1-1, with D possibly matching TRBD1 (6 bases). Germline V lookup: CDR1 SEHNR, CDR2 FQNEAQ (reference sequence). Trimming removed 4 bases from V and 4 bases from J, with 16 bases in between. This CDR3 comprises 15 residues. The CDR3 DNA follows: TGTGCCAGCAGCTCTACCCCAGGGGATGGCACTGAAGCTTTCTTT. This translates into CASSSTPGDGTEAFF.

The chain couples TRBV30 to TRBJ2-7, with 8 nucleotides matching TRBD2. This CDR3 region has 15 residues. V lost 2 bases, J lost 1 base, and 7 bases stayed unmatched. CDR1 is GTSNPN, CDR2 SVGIG, per germline (reference sequence). The CDR3 loop is CAWSKKRGTSYEQYF. CDR3 nucleotides: TGTGCCTGGAGTAAAAAGCGGGGGACTTCCTACGAGCAGTACTTC.

J is TRBJ1-2 and V is TRBV10-3; perhaps TRBD1 as D (6 bases). This CDR3 contains 15 residues. Between the trimmed V and J ends, which lost 7 bases and 8 bases, there was a span of 23 bases. The germline V gene encodes CDR1 ENHRY and CDR2 SYGVKD. CDR3 sequence reads: CAITRTVARGGGYTF. CDR3 DNA sequence: TGTGCCATCACTCGGACAGTTGCTCGGGGAGGAGGCTACACCTTC.

The chain combines TRBV11-2 with TRBJ2-5, with D maybe TRBD2 (6 bases). V dropped 0 bases and J dropped 7 bases, with 9 bases sitting between them. The CDR3 has 13 residues. The germline CDR1 and CDR2 sequences are SGHAT and FQNNGV. CDR3 nucleotides: TGTGCCAGCAGCTTAGATCGTAGCGGGACCCAGTACTTC. The encoded protein is CASSLDRSGTQYF.

V is TRBV28 and J is TRBJ2-7; TRBD2 matches at 10 bases. V lost 5 bases and J lost 2; bases outside the gene matches: 3. The length of the CDR3 is 14 residues. The germline CDR1 and CDR2 sequences are MDHEN and SYDVKM. CDR3 in DNA: TGTGCCAGCAGTGGACTAGCGGAGACCTACGAGCAGTACTTC. Translating gives CASSGLAETYEQYF.

This chain links TRBV10-1 with TRBJ2-2; no clear D. CDR1 and CDR2 from the germline V gene are WNHNN and SYGVQD (reference sequence). The length of the CDR3 is 13 residues. V lost 5 bases, J lost 1 base, and 5 bases lay in between. The CDR3, as DNA: TGCGCCAGCAGTAGTCAGAACACCGGGGAGCTGTTTTTT. The encoded protein is CASSSQNTGELFF.

This clone was counted once. The J gene is TRBJ2-1, the V gene TRBV6-6; no firm D call. The CDR3 covers 11 residues. Germline CDR1 and CDR2: MNHNY and SVGAGI (reference sequence). Between the trimmed V and J ends, which lost 4 bases and 5 bases, there was a span of 3 bases. The CDR3 sequence: CASSSHNEQFF. The DNA for the CDR3 is TGTGCCAGCAGTTCCCACAATGAGCAGTTCTTC.

This clone was detected only once. The chain joins TRBV5-4 to TRBJ1-3; TRBD1 matches at 8 bases. Germline V gene sequence: CDR1 SGHNT, CDR2 YYREEE (reference sequence). V shed 3 bases, J shed 2 bases, and the junction held 4 bases outside the gene matches. This CDR3 is 15 amino acids long. CDR3: CASSSAGGAGNTIYF. The CDR3 DNA follows: TGTGCCAGCAGCTCAGCAGGGGGCGCTGGAAACACCATATATTTT.

The chain links TRBV30 to TRBJ2-3; the match to TRBD2 covers 9 bases. J lost 8 bases, V lost 1 base, and 7 bases had no gene match. The length of the CDR3 is 14 residues. Germline V gene lookup returns CDR1 GTSNPN and CDR2 SVGIG (reference sequence). The CDR3 DNA reads as TGTGCCTGGAGTGCCCTAGCGGGGCTAGGTACGCAGTATTTT. It specifies CAWSALAGLGTQYF.